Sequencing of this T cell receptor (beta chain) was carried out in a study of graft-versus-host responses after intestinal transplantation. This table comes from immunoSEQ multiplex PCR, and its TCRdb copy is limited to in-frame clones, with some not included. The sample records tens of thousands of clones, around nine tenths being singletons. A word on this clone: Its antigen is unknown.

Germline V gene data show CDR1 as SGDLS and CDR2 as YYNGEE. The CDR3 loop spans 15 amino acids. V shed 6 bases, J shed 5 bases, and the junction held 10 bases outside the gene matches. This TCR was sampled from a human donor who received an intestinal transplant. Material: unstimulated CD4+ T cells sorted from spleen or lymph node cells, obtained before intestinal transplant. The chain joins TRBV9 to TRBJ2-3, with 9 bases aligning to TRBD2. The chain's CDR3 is CASTMAGGLGDTQYF. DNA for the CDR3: TGTGCCAGCACGATGGCGGGGGGGCTCGGAGATACGCAGTATTTT. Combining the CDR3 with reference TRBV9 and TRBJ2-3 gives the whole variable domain DSGVTQTPKHLITATGQRVTLRCSPRSGDLSVYWYQQSLDQGLQFLIQYYNGEERAKGNILERFSAQQFPDLHSELNLSSLELGDSALYFCASTMAGGLGDTQYFGPGTRLTVL.